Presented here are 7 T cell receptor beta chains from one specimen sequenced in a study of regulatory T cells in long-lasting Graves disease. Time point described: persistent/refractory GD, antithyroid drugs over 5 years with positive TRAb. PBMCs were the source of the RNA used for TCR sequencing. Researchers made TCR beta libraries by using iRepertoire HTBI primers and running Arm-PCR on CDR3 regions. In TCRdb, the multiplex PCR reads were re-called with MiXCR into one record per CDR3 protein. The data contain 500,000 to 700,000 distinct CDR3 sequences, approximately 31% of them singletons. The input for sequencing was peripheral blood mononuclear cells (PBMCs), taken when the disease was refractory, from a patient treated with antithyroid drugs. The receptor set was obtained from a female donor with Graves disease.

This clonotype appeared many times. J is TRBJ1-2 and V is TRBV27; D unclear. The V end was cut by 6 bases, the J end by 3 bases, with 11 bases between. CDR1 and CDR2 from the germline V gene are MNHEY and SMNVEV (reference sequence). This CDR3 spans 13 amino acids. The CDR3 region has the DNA TGTGCCAGCAGCCCGGGAAGGGACTATGGCTACACCTTC. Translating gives CASSPGRDYGYTF.

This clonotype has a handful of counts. The CDR3 loop reads CASSRTGTDTEAFF. In DNA, the CDR3 is TGTGCCAGTAGTCGGACCGGGACAGACACTGAAGCTTTCTTT. The genes are TRBV19 and TRBJ1-1; TRBD1 aligns across 7 bases. The ends lost 5 bases at V and 3 bases at J; junction bases unmatched: 6. The CDR3 is 14 amino acids. The germline V gene encodes CDR1 LNHDA and CDR2 SQIVND (reference sequence). The full variable domain, with the rest looked up from reference TRBV19 and TRBJ1-1, is DGGITQSPKYLFRKEGQNVTLSCEQNLNHDAMYWYRQDPGQGLRLIYYSQIVNDFQKGDIAEGYSVSREKKESFPLTVTSAQKNPTAFYLCASSRTGTDTEAFFGQGTRLTVV.

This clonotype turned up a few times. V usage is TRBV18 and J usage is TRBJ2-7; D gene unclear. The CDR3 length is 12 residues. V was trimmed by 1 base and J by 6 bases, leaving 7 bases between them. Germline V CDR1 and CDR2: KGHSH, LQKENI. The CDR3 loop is CASSPRVSEQYF. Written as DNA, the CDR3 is TGTGCCAGCTCACCACGCGTGTCCGAGCAGTACTTC.

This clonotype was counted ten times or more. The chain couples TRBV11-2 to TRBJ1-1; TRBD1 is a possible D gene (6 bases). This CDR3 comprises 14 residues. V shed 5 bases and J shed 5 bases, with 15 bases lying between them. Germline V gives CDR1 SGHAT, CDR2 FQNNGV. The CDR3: CASSPRGGRTEAFF. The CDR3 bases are TGTGCCAGCAGCCCCCGGGGGGGGCGGACTGAAGCTTTCTTT.

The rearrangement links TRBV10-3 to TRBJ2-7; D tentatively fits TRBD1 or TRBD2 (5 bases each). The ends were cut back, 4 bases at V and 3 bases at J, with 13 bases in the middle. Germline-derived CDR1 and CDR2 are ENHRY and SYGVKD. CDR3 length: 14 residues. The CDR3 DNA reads TGTGCCATCAGTGGCCGGGACGGTGACTACGAGCAGTACTTC. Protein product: CAISGRDGDYEQYF.

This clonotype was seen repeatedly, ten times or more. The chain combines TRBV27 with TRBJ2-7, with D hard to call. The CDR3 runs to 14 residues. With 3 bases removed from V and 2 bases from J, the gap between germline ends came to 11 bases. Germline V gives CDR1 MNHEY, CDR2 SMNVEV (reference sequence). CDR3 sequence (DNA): TGTGCCAGCAGTTTTACAGCCCAAACCTACGAGCAGTACTTC. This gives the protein CASSFTAQTYEQYF.

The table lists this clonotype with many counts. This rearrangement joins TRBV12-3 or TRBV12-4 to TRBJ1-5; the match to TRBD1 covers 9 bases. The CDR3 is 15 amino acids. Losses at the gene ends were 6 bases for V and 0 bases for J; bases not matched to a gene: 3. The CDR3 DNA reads TGTGCCAGCAGAGAACAGGGGGCTAGCAATCAGCCCCAGCATTTT. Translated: CASREQGASNQPQHF.